The clone carrying this TCR beta chain was picked up one time. The antigen is undetermined. V lost 7 bases and J lost 7, with 14 bases in between. The CDR3 consists of 14 residues. Per germline, CDR1 SGHVS and CDR2 FQNEAQ. In nominal health when sampled, donors likely had unrecorded immune exposures nonetheless. The data derive from a study of cytomegalovirus exposure and HLA in healthy donors. Primers: 60 Vbeta forward and 13 Jbeta reverse. TCRdb's table, derived via immunoSEQ multiplex PCR, lists solely in-frame clones and lacks some. The sample has fewer than 90,000 clones, 60% to 80% seen once. General study points: The study put under 200 TCR beta chains on its list as cytomegalovirus-associated. Trimming of TCR beta V- and J-genes showed a link, identified in a later analysis, to a missense DCLRE1C variant.

The sample consisted of PBMCs. The chain carries TRBV7-8 and TRBJ1-6; TRBD1 might be the D (5 bases). The clonotype originates from a man younger than 45 in good health and CMV-seronegative. The CDR3 loop is CASTVGARNSPLHF. The CDR3 region has the DNA TGTGCCAGCACTGTAGGGGCCAGAAATTCACCCCTCCACTTT.